Listed below are T cell receptor beta chains from one sample, sequenced in a study of shared clonotypes between healthy human individuals. Libraries were prepared by immunoSEQ multiplex PCR; TCRdb keeps only in-frame clonotypes and omits some of them. The sample consists of about a million clones, about 80% of them appearing once. What was sequenced was memory CD4+ T cells sorted from blood. The receptors shown here come from a man younger than 30 in good health. The CDR3 runs from the conserved cysteine through the conserved F or W. The order of the fields is CDR3 DNA, CDR3 protein, CDR3 length, J gene, V gene, clone size, D gene. The D gene is left open where the match is weak. The size entry is marked missing in some rows and otherwise reads once, few, many or a size class.

TGTGCCAGCAGGGAACAGTACTCGAACACCGGGGAGCTGTTTTTT	CASREQYSNTGELFF	15	TRBJ2-2	TRBV6-5	-	-
TGCGCCAGCAGCTTGGAAGACAGGAGAGAAAACACCATATATTTT	CASSLEDRRENTIYF	15	TRBJ1-3	TRBV5-1	-	-
TGCGCCAGCAGCCAAGATGGCGCACAGGGGGAAGCCACTGAAGCTTTCTTT	CASSQDGAQGEATEAFF	17	TRBJ1-1	TRBV4-3	-	TRBD1
TGTGCCAGTAGTCCCCGCCAGGAGGGGACCCAGTACTTC	CASSPRQEGTQYF	13	TRBJ2-5	TRBV19	-	-
TGTGCCAGTAGTATTAACAGCTACGAACAGCCCCAGCATTTT	CASSINSYEQPQHF	14	TRBJ1-5	TRBV19	-	-
TGCAGCATCTCCGGAGGATGGGGAGGCCCCACCTACGAGCAGTACTTC	CSISGGWGGPTYEQYF	16	TRBJ2-7	TRBV29-1	-	-
TGTGCCAGCAGCCCCTCAGCGAGGAGAAGCACAGATACGCAGTATTTT	CASSPSARRSTDTQYF	16	TRBJ2-3	TRBV7-2	-	-
TGTGCCAGCAGTCGAGGGAGTGACCATACCTACGAGCAGTACTTC	CASSRGSDHTYEQYF	15	TRBJ2-7	TRBV6-5	-	-
TGTGCCAGCAGCTATGGGGGGTTTAAGAGTGAAAAACTGTTTTTT	CASSYGGFKSEKLFF	15	TRBJ1-4	TRBV5-4	-	-
TGTGCCAGCAGCGCGCCGACAGGTACAGGTTACTACACCTTC	CASSAPTGTGYYTF	14	TRBJ1-2	TRBV5-6	once	-
TGTGCCAGCAGACGCCAGACAGGGCGTGGCGAGACCCAGTACTTC	CASRRQTGRGETQYF	15	TRBJ2-5	TRBV6-5	-	TRBD1
TGCGCCAGCAGCCAAGTGATCCCCGGGACTAGTGATGACATTCAGTACTTC	CASSQVIPGTSDDIQYF	17	TRBJ2-4	TRBV4-3	-	TRBD2
TGCGCCAGCAGCTCCCTGACACTGAGCTCTGGAAACACCATATATTTT	CASSSLTLSSGNTIYF	16	TRBJ1-3	TRBV5-1	once	-
TGTGCCTGGGGGTACGGTGGGGCAGAGACCCAGTACTTC	CAWGYGGAETQYF	13	TRBJ2-5	TRBV30	-	-
TGTGCCAGCTCACCAACACTAGCGGTCACCGGGGAGCTGTTTTTT	CASSPTLAVTGELFF	15	TRBJ2-2	TRBV18	-	TRBD2
TGTGCCAGCACCCCTCGGGGCAGGCAACGGTCACCCCTCCACTTT	CASTPRGRQRSPLHF	15	TRBJ1-6	TRBV7-2	-	-
TGTGCCAGTAGCCCCGGGAGGGTGAGCACAGATACGCAGTATTTT	CASSPGRVSTDTQYF	15	TRBJ2-3	TRBV19	-	TRBD2
TGCAGTGCTAGTAGTAGGACTGAAGCTTTCTTT	CSASSRTEAFF	11	TRBJ1-1	TRBV20-1	few	-
TGCGCCAGCAGCCGGCGACAGGGTAGTTTTCCCGGGGAGCTGTTTTTT	CASSRRQGSFPGELFF	16	TRBJ2-2	TRBV5-1	-	TRBD1
TGTGCCAGCTCACTTTCTCGGACAGGGAACTACGAGCAGTACTTC	CASSLSRTGNYEQYF	15	TRBJ2-7	TRBV18	-	TRBD1
TGTGCCAGTAGTCACGGCAGGGGGGCAGGGAGCAATCAGCCCCAGCATTTT	CASSHGRGAGSNQPQHF	17	TRBJ1-5	TRBV19	-	TRBD1
TGTGCCAGCAGCGTGGACACAGATTCACCCCTCCACTTT	CASSVDTDSPLHF	13	TRBJ1-6	TRBV9	-	-
TGTGCCAGCAGCACCACAAACTATGGCTACACCTTC	CASSTTNYGYTF	12	TRBJ1-2	TRBV28	-	-
TGTGCCAGCAGCGTCCGCTCCGTAACTAGTTATGAGCAGTTCTTC	CASSVRSVTSYEQFF	15	TRBJ2-1	TRBV7-9	-	-
TGCGCCAGCAGGGGTGGACAGGGAGGCGAGACCCAGTACTTC	CASRGGQGGETQYF	14	TRBJ2-5	TRBV4-1	-	TRBD1
TGTGCCAGTAGTTGGGGGGTTCGGGAAAAACTGTTTTTT	CASSWGVREKLFF	13	TRBJ1-4	TRBV19	-	-
TGTGCCAGCTCCTCCGGGACAAGCTATGGCTACACCTTC	CASSSGTSYGYTF	13	TRBJ1-2	TRBV25-1	-	-
TGTGCCAGTAGTCCCCCGGGACCGACCTCAATATATTTT	CASSPPGPTSIYF	13	TRBJ1-3	TRBV19	-	-
TGTGCCAGCTCACCAGCGGCTAGCGGGGCAGTGGAGCAGTACTTC	CASSPAASGAVEQYF	15	TRBJ2-7	TRBV18	-	TRBD2
TGTGCCAGCAGTCTTTTGGGGTCTCCACCCCTCCACTTT	CASSLLGSPPLHF	13	TRBJ1-6	TRBV28	few	-
TGTGCCAGCAGCCGCCCGGGGGGGGTTGAGCGCAATCAGCCCCAGCATTTT	CASSRPGGVERNQPQHF	17	TRBJ1-5	TRBV11-2	-	-
TGCGCCAGCAGCCAAGGACAGGGTACGAACACCGGGGAGCTGTTTTTT	CASSQGQGTNTGELFF	16	TRBJ2-2	TRBV4-3	-	TRBD1
TGCGCCAGCAGCTTGGACGTTAGACGGGACACTGAAGCTTTCTTT	CASSLDVRRDTEAFF	15	TRBJ1-1	TRBV5-1	-	-
TGTGCCAGCAGCTTAAACTTGGGGACAGGGGTTGGCTACACCTTC	CASSLNLGTGVGYTF	15	TRBJ1-2	TRBV7-2	-	TRBD1
TGTGCCAGCAGATTAAACAGGGCGGTAGGGCTGAGCGATCAGCCCCAGCATTTT	CASRLNRAVGLSDQPQHF	18	TRBJ1-5	TRBV2	-	-
TGTGCCAGCTCATCACTAGCGGGAGGTGGCGGGGCCAACGTCCTGACTTTC	CASSSLAGGGGANVLTF	17	TRBJ2-6	TRBV18	-	TRBD2
TGTGCCAGCAGCTCCACAGACAGCAATCAGCCCCAGCATTTT	CASSSTDSNQPQHF	14	TRBJ1-5	TRBV7-9	-	-
TGTGCCAGCTCCCGGACCCTGGCTCAGGCGGCTTTCTTT	CASSRTLAQAAFF	13	TRBJ1-1	TRBV11-1	-	-
TGTGCCACCAGACTGACAGAGGGGAATTCACCCCTCCACTTT	CATRLTEGNSPLHF	14	TRBJ1-6	TRBV10-3	few	-
TGTGCCAGCAGTTTATATGGGGACTTTACCTACAATGAGCAGTTCTTC	CASSLYGDFTYNEQFF	16	TRBJ2-1	TRBV27	-	-
TGTGCCAGCTCACCGGGGGAGTATGGCTACACCTTC	CASSPGEYGYTF	12	TRBJ1-2	TRBV18	few	-
TGTGCCAGCAGCTTAGGGCCCTCCTACGAGCAGTACTTC	CASSLGPSYEQYF	13	TRBJ2-7	TRBV11-2	-	-
TGTGCCAGCAGCCGTACCTTAGGACTAGCGGGAAACAATGAGCAGTTCTTC	CASSRTLGLAGNNEQFF	17	TRBJ2-1	TRBV7-2	many	TRBD2
TGCGCCAGCAGCTTGGAACAGGGAGTCCACGAGCAGTACTTC	CASSLEQGVHEQYF	14	TRBJ2-7	TRBV5-1	once	-
TGTGCCAGCAGTCTTACAGGGGGCAACACTGAAGCTTTCTTT	CASSLTGGNTEAFF	14	TRBJ1-1	TRBV2	few	TRBD1
TGCGCCAGCAGCCAAGAAAGGGTCGGGGAGCTGTTTTTT	CASSQERVGELFF	13	TRBJ2-2	TRBV4-3	-	-
TGTGCCAGCAGCCGCAGGGGGGAAGCTTTCTTT	CASSRRGEAFF	11	TRBJ1-1	TRBV28	few	TRBD1
TGTGCTAGTGGGGGGGACAGGGAAACTGAAAAACTGTTTTTT	CASGGDRETEKLFF	14	TRBJ1-4	TRBV12-5	-	TRBD1
TGTGCCAGCGCTTGGGCGGGGGGAGAAGGATCACCCCTCCACTTT	CASAWAGGEGSPLHF	15	TRBJ1-6	TRBV28	-	-
TGTGCCAGCTCACAACGGGGACAGCCCTACGAGCAGTACTTC	CASSQRGQPYEQYF	14	TRBJ2-7	TRBV18	-	TRBD1
TGTGCCAGCAGCTTGGTCGGTACTGCAACTAATGAAAAACTGTTTTTT	CASSLVGTATNEKLFF	16	TRBJ1-4	TRBV5-5	-	-
TGTGCCAGCAGTCGGACAGGGATAGCGACTGAAGCTTTCTTT	CASSRTGIATEAFF	14	TRBJ1-1	TRBV7-9	-	TRBD1
TGTGCCAGCTCCCCTCTGGGGACATATAACACCGGGGAGCTGTTTTTT	CASSPLGTYNTGELFF	16	TRBJ2-2	TRBV18	many	-